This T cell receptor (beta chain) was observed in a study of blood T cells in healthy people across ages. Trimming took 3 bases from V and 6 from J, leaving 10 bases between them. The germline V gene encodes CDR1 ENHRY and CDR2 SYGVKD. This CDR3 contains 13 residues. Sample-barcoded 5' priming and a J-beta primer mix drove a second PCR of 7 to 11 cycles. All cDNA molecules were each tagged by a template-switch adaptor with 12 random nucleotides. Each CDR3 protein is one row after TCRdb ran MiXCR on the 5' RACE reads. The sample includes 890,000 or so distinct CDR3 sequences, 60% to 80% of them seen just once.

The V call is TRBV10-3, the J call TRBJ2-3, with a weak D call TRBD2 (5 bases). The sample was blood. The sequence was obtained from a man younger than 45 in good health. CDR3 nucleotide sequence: TGTGCCATCAGTGACACCAGAGGGGATACGCAGTATTTT. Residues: CAISDTRGDTQYF.